These 12 T cell receptor beta chains were sequenced from one sample in a study of molecular identifiers for immune sequencing clone quantification. TCRdb re-analysed the PCR reads in MiXCR, keeping a single row per CDR3 protein. The sample includes just under 650,000 distinct CDR3 sequences, approximately 20% of them seen just once. Sequenced input: naive CD8+ T cells from blood, with Jurkat cell RNA spiked in. As for subset: FACS-sorted CD8+CD4-CCR7+CD45RA+ naive T cells. These receptors came from a human donor in good health. Some libraries in this study had Jurkat cell RNA spiked in.

This clonotype showed up just a few times. The genes are TRBV30 and TRBJ1-5; D gene ambiguous. The germline CDR1 and CDR2 sequences are GTSNPN and SVGIG (reference sequence). There are 15 residues in the CDR3. Between the trimmed V and J ends, which lost 1 base and 0 bases, there was a span of 10 bases. CDR3 sequence reads: CAWSGETYSNQPQHF. The DNA of the CDR3 is TGTGCCTGGAGTGGCGAAACCTATAGCAATCAGCCCCAGCATTTT.

This clonotype was detected many times. V is TRBV4-3 and J is TRBJ2-7; no firm D call. Germline loops: CDR1 LGHNA, CDR2 YSLEER. Trimming removed 0 bases at V and 2 bases at J, with 11 bases between. The CDR3 has 15 amino acids. CDR3 protein: CASSQDRKGPYEQYF. CDR3 nucleotide sequence: TGCGCCAGCAGCCAAGACCGAAAAGGGCCCTACGAGCAGTACTTC.

On this clonotype itself: A read error is possible here, since a much larger clone lies one base away. The missing conserved phenylalanine or tryptophan at the end of this CDR3 makes a read error likely. This sequence joins TRBV7-9 and TRBJ2-7; maybe TRBD1 (5 bases). Trimming left V 5 bases short and J 3 bases short, with 17 bases between. Germline-derived CDR1 and CDR2 are SEHNR and FQNEAQ (reference sequence). The CDR3 is made up of 15 amino acids. CDR3 coding DNA: TGTGCCAGCAGCCCTAACCAAGACAGTCTCTACGAGCAGTACCTC. It translates to CASSPNQDSLYEQYL.

At least ten counts were recorded for this clonotype. J is TRBJ2-3 and V is TRBV11-2; D perhaps matches TRBD2 (6 bases). Germline V gene lookup returns CDR1 SGHAT and CDR2 FQNNGV. The CDR3 has 15 residues. V lost 7 bases and J 3 bases, leaving 17 bases between the germline ends. CDR3 in DNA: TGTGCCAGCATCCCAAGCCCCCTAGCGACAGATACGCAGTATTTT. Translating gives CASIPSPLATDTQYF.

A remark on this clonotype: The junction does not match germline at one end; this may be a read error. The chain recombines TRBV3-1 with TRBJ1-4; 7 positions match TRBD1. This CDR3 has 15 residues. Germline assignment: CDR1 LGHDT and CDR2 YNNKEL (reference sequence). CDR3 sequence: CAGSPVTGANEKLFF. The CDR3 coding sequence is TGTGCCGGCAGCCCTGTTACAGGGGCTAATGAAAAACTGTTTTTT.

With respect to this clonotype: This may arise from a read error, as a much more abundant clone is one base away. This chain connects TRBV19 to TRBJ2-7; TRBD2 might be the D (5 bases). Germline V CDR1 and CDR2: LNHDA, SQIVND (reference sequence). V lost 6 bases and J 2 bases, leaving 14 bases between the germline ends. This CDR3 contains 14 residues. The CDR3 loop is CASSRRRAAYEQYF. DNA for the CDR3: TGTGCCAGTAGCCGACGGCGGGCCGCCTACGAGCAGTACTTC.

Points on this clonotype: This sequence may be a read error, since a much larger clone differs from it by one base. The rearrangement uses TRBV4-1 and TRBJ1-4; 9 bases are a match to TRBD1. CDR1 MGHRA and CDR2 YSYEKL come from the germline V gene. The CDR3 totals 16 residues. The CDR3 DNA sequence: TGCGCCAGCAGCCAAGAATGGAACAGGGGGCCTGAAGAACTGTTTTTT. Translated, it gives CASSQEWNRGPEELFF.

In this sample, this clonotype turned up a few times. Since no conserved phenylalanine or tryptophan closes the CDR3, a read error is the likely cause. This rearrangement joins TRBV3-1 to TRBJ2-1; TRBD2 matches 10 bases. Germline lookup yields CDR1 LGHDT and CDR2 YNNKEL (reference sequence). This CDR3 has 17 residues. The J segment lost 8 bases and the V segment lost 3 bases, leaving 13 bases of the junction unmatched. The CDR3 protein is CASSHRMASGSWDEQFL. DNA of the CDR3: TGTGCCAGCAGCCACCGAATGGCTAGCGGGAGCTGGGATGAGCAGTTCTTG.

In this sample, this clonotype turned up many times. The chain has TRBV28 and TRBJ2-1; no firm D call. Trimming removed 3 bases from V and 6 bases from J, with 9 bases in between. Germline lookup yields CDR1 MDHEN and CDR2 SYDVKM. CDR3 length: 13 residues. CDR3 protein: CASSFAGSNEQFF. CDR3 DNA sequence: TGTGCCAGCAGTTTCGCAGGTTCCAATGAGCAGTTCTTC.

The chain uses TRBV19 and TRBJ2-7, with 9 bases identical to TRBD1. V trimming: 5 bases; J trimming: 1 base; junction bases outside the gene matches: 6. The CDR3 has 15 amino acids. Germline V CDR1 and CDR2: LNHDA, SQIVND (reference sequence). CDR3 residues: CASSPGQGWSYEQYF. The CDR3 DNA sequence: TGTGCCAGTAGTCCGGGACAGGGTTGGTCCTACGAGCAGTACTTC.

This clonotype has ten or more counts. The chain combines TRBV5-8 with TRBJ2-5; D is uncertain. Germline V gene lookup returns CDR1 SGHTS and CDR2 YDEGEE. The ends were cut back, 3 bases at V and 0 bases at J, with 6 bases in the middle. This CDR3 region has 13 residues. DNA of the CDR3: TGTGCCAGCAGCTCAGGATACCAAGAGACCCAGTACTTC. Its translation: CASSSGYQETQYF.

This clonotype was found a few times. The gene calls are TRBV7-7 and TRBJ2-5; 11 bases agree with TRBD2. This CDR3 region has 15 residues. Trimming took 2 bases from V and 5 from J; bases not matched to a gene: 4. Germline V lookup: CDR1 SSHAT, CDR2 FNYEAQ (reference sequence). DNA for the CDR3: TGTGCCAGCAGCTTAACTAGCGGGGGATGGGAGACCCAGTACTTC. This sequence encodes CASSLTSGGWETQYF.